This is a list of T cell receptor beta chains from one sample in a study of technical replicates of blood from a few donors. Repertoires were generated with immunoSEQ multiplex PCR, while TCRdb's copy carries only in-frame clones and drops some. The table has 55,000 to 65,000 clones, about 88% seen once. The specimen was PBMCs. Source of these receptors: a human donor in good health. Some clones in this sample may be carry-over from other donors' samples. The CDR3 runs from the conserved cysteine through the conserved F or W. D genes are given only for firm matches. Size is omitted from some rows. Given values are once, few, many or a class for expanded clones.

J gene,D gene,V gene,clone size,CDR3 protein,CDR3 DNA
TRBJ2-1,.,TRBV7-9,few,CASSSPLDRYNEQFF,TGTGCCAGCAGCTCCCCTCTCGACAGATACAATGAGCAGTTCTTC
TRBJ1-2,.,TRBV5-6,.,CASSLGSTNYGYTF,TGTGCCAGCAGCTTGGGGAGTACTAACTATGGCTACACCTTC
TRBJ2-7,.,TRBV4-1,.,CASRDVGHPFYEQYF,TGCGCCAGCAGAGACGTAGGACACCCCTTCTACGAGCAGTACTTC
TRBJ2-3,TRBD2,TRBV7-6,.,CASSLRLAGEITDTQYF,TGTGCCAGCAGCTTACGACTAGCGGGGGAGATCACAGATACGCAGTATTTT
TRBJ2-3,TRBD2,TRBV11-3,.,CASSLTSGGSQYF,TGTGCCAGCAGCTTGACTAGCGGGGGGTCGCAGTATTTT
TRBJ1-6,TRBD1,TRBV6-5,.,CASSLQGISSNSPLHF,TGTGCCAGCAGTTTACAGGGGATATCTTCAAATTCACCCCTCCACTTT
TRBJ1-5,TRBD1,TRBV7-2,.,CASSWDRSNQPQHF,TGTGCCAGCAGCTGGGACAGAAGCAATCAGCCCCAGCATTTT
TRBJ1-5,.,TRBV27,.,CASRADSNQPQHF,TGTGCCAGCAGGGCGGATAGCAATCAGCCCCAGCATTTT
TRBJ1-5,TRBD1,TRBV5-1,.,CASKPDRGPQPQHF,TGCGCCAGCAAACCCGACAGGGGGCCCCAGCCCCAGCATTTT
TRBJ1-2,.,TRBV10-3,.,CAIGGGDYGYTF,TGTGCCATCGGGGGGGGCGACTATGGCTACACCTTC
TRBJ2-1,TRBD1,TRBV4-3,.,CASSQSDRWFREPYNEQFF,TGCGCCAGCAGCCAATCGGACAGGTGGTTCCGCGAACCCTACAATGAGCAGTTCTTC
TRBJ1-6,TRBD1,TRBV9,.,CASSPGQGKNSPLHF,TGTGCCAGCAGCCCCGGACAGGGGAAGAATTCACCCCTCCACTTT
TRBJ1-1,TRBD1,TRBV5-1,.,CASSSRTGGQTEAFF,TGCGCCAGCAGCTCCAGGACAGGGGGTCAGACTGAAGCTTTCTTT
TRBJ1-3,.,TRBV6-5,.,CASSYSGLGAGNTIYF,TGTGCCAGCAGTTACTCGGGACTTGGGGCTGGAAACACCATATATTTT
TRBJ1-2,TRBD1,TRBV30,.,CAWSPQGAQGYTF,TGTGCCTGGAGTCCACAGGGGGCTCAGGGCTACACCTTC
TRBJ1-1,.,TRBV10-3,.,CAISRESQNTEAFF,TGTGCCATCAGCCGGGAGAGCCAAAACACTGAAGCTTTCTTT
TRBJ2-1,TRBD2,TRBV7-2,.,CATSRGERDEQFF,TGTGCCACCTCACGGGGGGAGAGAGATGAGCAGTTCTTC
TRBJ1-1,TRBD1,TRBV5-6,few,CASSQAGTGTIMSEAFF,TGTGCCAGCAGCCAGGCTGGGACAGGGACAATTATGTCCGAAGCTTTCTTT